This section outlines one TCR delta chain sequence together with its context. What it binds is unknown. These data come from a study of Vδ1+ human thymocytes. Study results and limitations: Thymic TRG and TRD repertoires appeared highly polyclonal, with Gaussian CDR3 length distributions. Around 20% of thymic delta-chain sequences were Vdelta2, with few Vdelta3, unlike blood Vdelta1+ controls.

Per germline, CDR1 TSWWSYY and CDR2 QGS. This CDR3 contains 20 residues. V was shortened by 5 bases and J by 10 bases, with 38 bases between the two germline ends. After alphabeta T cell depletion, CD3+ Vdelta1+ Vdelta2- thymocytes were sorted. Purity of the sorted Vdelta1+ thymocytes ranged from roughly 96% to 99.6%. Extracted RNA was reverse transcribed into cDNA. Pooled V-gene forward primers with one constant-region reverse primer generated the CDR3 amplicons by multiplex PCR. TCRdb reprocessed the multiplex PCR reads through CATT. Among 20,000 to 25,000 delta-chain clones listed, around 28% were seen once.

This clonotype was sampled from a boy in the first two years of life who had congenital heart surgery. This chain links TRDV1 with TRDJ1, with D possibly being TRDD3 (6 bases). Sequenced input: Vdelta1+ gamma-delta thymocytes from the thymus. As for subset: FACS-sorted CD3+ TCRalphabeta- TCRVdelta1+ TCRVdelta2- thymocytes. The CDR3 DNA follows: TGTGCTCTTGGGCCACCTTCGGCTGTCTTATTTCTTACTGGGTCCATGGGACTCATCTTT. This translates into CALGPPSAVLFLTGSMGLIF.